These 10 T cell receptor beta chains were all obtained from the same sample, sequenced in a study of cytomegalovirus exposure and HLA in healthy donors. PCR involved 60 Vbeta and 13 Jbeta primers. The method was immunoSEQ multiplex PCR; TCRdb's version includes in-frame clones alone and lacks a portion of them. The sample consists of approximately 220,000 clones, about 75% of them appearing once. Sequencing was performed on PBMCs. The receptor set was obtained from a woman in her 30s in good health and CMV-seronegative.

The genes are TRBV6-5 and TRBJ1-1; 9 nucleotides align to TRBD1. The germline V gene encodes CDR1 MNHEY and CDR2 SVGAGI. The CDR3 is made up of 13 amino acids. With V trimmed by 4 bases and J by 5 bases, 2 bases remained unmatched. CDR3 residues: CASSSDRGTEAFF. CDR3 DNA: TGTGCCAGCAGTTCGGACAGGGGTACTGAAGCTTTCTTT.

The chain links TRBV5-4 to TRBJ1-4; D not certain. The CDR3 loop spans 17 amino acids. Germline assignment: CDR1 SGHNT and CDR2 YYREEE (reference sequence). V lost 4 bases, J lost 6 bases, and 22 bases lay in between. The CDR3 DNA sequence: TGTGCCAGCAGCGCCGGAGAGGGTTTGCGCAAGGATGAAAAACTGTTTTTT. It specifies CASSAGEGLRKDEKLFF.

This clone occurred a few times. V usage is TRBV7-9 and J usage is TRBJ1-1; 7 nucleotides line up with TRBD1. The CDR3 is 12 amino acids. Germline V gene sequence: CDR1 SEHNR, CDR2 FQNEAQ (reference sequence). With V trimmed by 3 bases and J by 6 bases, 1 base remained unmatched. CDR3 amino acids: CASSFTGAEAFF. Written as DNA, the CDR3 is TGTGCCAGCAGCTTTACAGGGGCTGAAGCTTTCTTT.

The chain links TRBV29-1 to TRBJ2-7; TRBD1 aligns across 8 bases. The CDR3 consists of 13 residues. Germline CDR1 and CDR2: SQVTM and ANQGSEA. Unmatched junction bases numbered 4, after V lost 4 bases and J lost 2 bases. The chain's CDR3 is CSVVETGAYEQYF. The CDR3, as DNA: TGCAGCGTTGTAGAGACAGGGGCCTACGAGCAGTACTTC.

V and J are TRBV19 and TRBJ2-7; 7 nucleotides line up with TRBD1. The trim removed 8 bases at V and 3 bases at J, leaving 4 bases unmatched. CDR1 and CDR2 (germline): LNHDA, SQIVND (reference sequence). This CDR3 spans 12 amino acids. CDR3 sequence: CASGQEDYEQYF. The CDR3 bases are TGTGCCAGTGGACAGGAGGACTACGAGCAGTACTTC.

About this clone: One junction end does not reproduce the germline sequence, and a read error may be involved. This sample also contains other DNA sequences that code for the same CDR3. The chain couples TRBV6-5 to TRBJ2-7; tentative D call: TRBD2 (6 bases). Germline-derived CDR1 and CDR2 are MNHEY and SVGAGI. There are 14 residues in the CDR3. The CDR3 DNA sequence: TGTGCCAGTAGTTACTCGGAGGGAGGCTACGAGCAGTACTTC. It specifies CASSYSEGGYEQYF.

This chain joins TRBV4-1 and TRBJ1-2, with 9 bases fitting TRBD1. V was pared by 8 bases and J by 8 bases, with 15 bases of the junction left unmatched. The CDR3 length is 15 residues. In germline, CDR1 is MGHRA, CDR2 YSYEKL. CDR3 nucleotide sequence: TGCGCCAGCGGCTTACCGGGACAGGGTCCTCGAGGCTACACCTTC. It yields the protein CASGLPGQGPRGYTF.

The chain has TRBV30 and TRBJ2-1; 9 bases align to TRBD2. The germline V gene has CDR1 GTSNPN and CDR2 SVGIG (reference sequence). This CDR3 is built from 19 residues. V dropped 0 bases and J dropped 1; count of bases not matched to a gene: 13. The CDR3 nucleotides read TGTGCCTGGAGTGTACTCGGGGGTCGGGCGGGGGGGTCCTACAATGAGCAGTTCTTC. Its protein product is CAWSVLGGRAGGSYNEQFF.

V is TRBV30 and J is TRBJ1-2; D gene ambiguous. This CDR3 comprises 14 residues. The V gene lost 1 base and the J gene lost 0 bases, with 9 bases spanning the gap. Germline CDR1 GTSNPN, CDR2 SVGIG (reference sequence). CDR3 residues: CAWSGLSSNYGYTF. The CDR3 nucleotides read TGTGCCTGGAGTGGACTCTCCTCTAACTATGGCTACACCTTC. Using reference TRBV30 and TRBJ1-2 for the parts outside the CDR3, the full variable domain is SQTIHQWPATLVQPVGSPLSLECTVEGTSNPNLYWYRQAAGRGLQLLFYSVGIGQISSEVPQNLSASRPQDRQFILSSKKLLLSDSGFYLCAWSGLSSNYGYTFGSGTRLTVV.

This clone was seen only a few times. This chain uses TRBV6-1 with TRBJ1-1; D not certain. The CDR3 sequence is 13 residues long. V gave up 5 bases and J gave up 1 base, with 8 bases separating them. The germline V gene has CDR1 MNHNS and CDR2 SASEGT. CDR3 DNA: TGTGCCAGCAGTCGAGAAACGAACACTGAAGCTTTCTTT. Translating it yields CASSRETNTEAFF.